This T cell receptor beta chain was recovered during a study of T cell changes during pregnancy in multiple sclerosis. Sequenced by immunoSEQ multiplex PCR; TCRdb stores in-frame clones only, minus some. The sample shows approximately 50,000 clones, roughly 91% of them seen only once. Trimming cost V 6 bases and J 7 bases, with 13 bases left between them. CDR1 is MDHEN and CDR2 is SYDVKM in the germline V gene. CDR3 length: 13 residues. The genes are TRBV28 and TRBJ1-5; D call uncertain. The receptor was isolated from a female donor with multiple sclerosis, enrolled in a pregnancy study. The sequences come from peripheral blood, collected in the second trimester of pregnancy. This chain's CDR3 is CASSEVNNQPQHF. The CDR3 DNA follows: TGTGCCAGCAGCGAGGTTAATAACCAGCCCCAGCATTTT.